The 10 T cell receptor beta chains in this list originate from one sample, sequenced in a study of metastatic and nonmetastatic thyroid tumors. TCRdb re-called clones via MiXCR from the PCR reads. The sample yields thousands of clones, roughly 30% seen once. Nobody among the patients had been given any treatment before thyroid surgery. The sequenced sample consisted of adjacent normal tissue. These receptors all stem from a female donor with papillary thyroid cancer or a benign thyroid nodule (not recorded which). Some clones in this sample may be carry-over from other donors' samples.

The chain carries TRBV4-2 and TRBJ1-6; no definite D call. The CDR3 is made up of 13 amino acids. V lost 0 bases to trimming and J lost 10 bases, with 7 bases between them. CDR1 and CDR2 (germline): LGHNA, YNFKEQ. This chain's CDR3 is CASSQDRPSPLHF. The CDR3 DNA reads TGTGCCAGCAGCCAAGATAGGCCGTCACCCCTCCACTTT.

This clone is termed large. The CDR3 DNA reads TGCGCCAGCAGCCCCGCGGGGGGGGTGTTGGGCTACACCTTC. This sequence encodes CASSPAGGVLGYTF. The V call is TRBV4-3, the J call TRBJ1-2, with TRBD1 as a possible D gene (5 bases). The CDR3 contains 14 residues. With 4 bases removed from V and 8 bases from J, the gap between germline ends came to 17 bases. From germline, CDR1 is LGHNA and CDR2 YSLEER.

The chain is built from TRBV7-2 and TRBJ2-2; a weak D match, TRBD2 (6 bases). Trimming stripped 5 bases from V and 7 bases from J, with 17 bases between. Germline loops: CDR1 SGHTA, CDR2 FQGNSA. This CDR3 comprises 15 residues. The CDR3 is CASSRPDRRGGELFF. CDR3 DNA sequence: TGTGCCAGCAGCCGCCCGGACCGGAGGGGCGGGGAGCTGTTTTTT.

The CDR3 DNA follows: TGTGCCAGCAGCTTAGGGGCAGGCGTCATCTCCTACGAGCAGTACTTC. It specifies CASSLGAGVISYEQYF. This chain links TRBV11-2 with TRBJ2-7; D is uncertain. The CDR3 is 16 residues long. Trimming removed 1 base from V and 0 bases from J, with 13 bases in between. Looked up from germline, CDR1 is SGHAT and CDR2 is FQNNGV.

The CDR3 protein is CASSDDRVNYYEQYF. Here the CDR3 DNA reads TGTGCCAGCAGCGATGACAGGGTAAATTACTACGAGCAGTACTTC. The chain carries TRBV6-1 and TRBJ2-7; 7 bases map to TRBD1. V gave up 6 bases and J gave up 3 bases; unmatched junction bases: 11. Looked up from germline, CDR1 is MNHNS and CDR2 is SASEGT. This CDR3 comprises 15 residues.

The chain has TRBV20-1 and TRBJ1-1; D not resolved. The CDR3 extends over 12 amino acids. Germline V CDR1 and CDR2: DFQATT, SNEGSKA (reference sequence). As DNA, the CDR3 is TGCACCGCTTCACCGGGTGGGCCTGAAGCTTTCTTT. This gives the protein CTASPGGPEAFF.

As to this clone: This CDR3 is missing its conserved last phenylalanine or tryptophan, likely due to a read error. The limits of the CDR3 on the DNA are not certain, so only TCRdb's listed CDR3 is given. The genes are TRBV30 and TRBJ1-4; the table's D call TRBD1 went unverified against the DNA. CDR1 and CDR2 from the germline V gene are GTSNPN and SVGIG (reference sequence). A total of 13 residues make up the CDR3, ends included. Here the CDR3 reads CAFTGPTNEQMFL.

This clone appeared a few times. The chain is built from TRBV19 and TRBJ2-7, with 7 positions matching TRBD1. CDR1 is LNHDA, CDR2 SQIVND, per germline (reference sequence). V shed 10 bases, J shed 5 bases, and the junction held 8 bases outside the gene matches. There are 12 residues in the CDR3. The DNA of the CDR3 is TGTGCCAACCCGGGACAGAACCACGAGCAGTACTTC. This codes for CANPGQNHEQYF.

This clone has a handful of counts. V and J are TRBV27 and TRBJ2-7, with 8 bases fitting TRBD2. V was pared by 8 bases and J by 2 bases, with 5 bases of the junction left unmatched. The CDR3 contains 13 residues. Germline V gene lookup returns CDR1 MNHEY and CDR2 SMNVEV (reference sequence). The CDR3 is CASGLAGTYEQYF. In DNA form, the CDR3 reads TGTGCCAGCGGGTTAGCGGGGACCTACGAGCAGTACTTC.

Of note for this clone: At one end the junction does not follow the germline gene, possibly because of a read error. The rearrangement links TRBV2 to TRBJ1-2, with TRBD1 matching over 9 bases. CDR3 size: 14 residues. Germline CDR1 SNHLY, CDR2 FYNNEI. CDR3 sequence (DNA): TGTGACAGCAGTGAAGCCGGGACAGGGATAGGCTTCACATTC. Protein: CDSSEAGTGIGFTF.